These T cell receptor beta chains were read from a single sample in a study of T cell responses to AZD1222 COVID-19 vaccine. Only in-frame clones appear in the TCRdb table, and some are missing; sequencing was by immunoSEQ multiplex PCR. Of 100,000 to 150,000 clones listed, 85% to 90% are singletons. The sample was peripheral blood, taken on day 0 of AZD1222 vaccination. All receptors come from an adult in good health. The CDR3 runs from the conserved cysteine through the conserved F or W. A D gene is named only where the DNA matches it firmly. Part of the rows lack a size; the others show once, few, many or a class for expanded clones.

j_call	cdr3_length	v_call	clone_size	d_call	cdr3_aa	cdr3_nt
TRBJ1-3	13	TRBV30	.	.	CAGGRFSGNTIYF	TGTGCGGGAGGGAGGTTCTCTGGAAACACCATATATTTT
TRBJ1-1	12	TRBV28	.	.	CASRPQRTEAFF	TGTGCCAGCCGGCCCCAGAGGACTGAAGCTTTCTTT
TRBJ1-5	15	TRBV18	.	.	CASSRNPLFDQPQHF	TGTGCCAGCTCACGCAACCCTTTGTTTGATCAGCCCCAGCATTTT
TRBJ2-1	14	TRBV9	.	TRBD2	CASSVDRASGEQFF	TGTGCCAGCAGCGTAGATCGAGCTAGCGGTGAGCAGTTCTTC
TRBJ2-7	14	TRBV27	.	TRBD1	CASSTGAPYYEQYF	TGTGCCAGCAGCACAGGGGCCCCGTACTACGAGCAGTACTTC
TRBJ2-5	15	TRBV5-1	.	TRBD2	CASGLEWTSEETQYF	TGCGCCAGCGGCTTGGAATGGACTAGCGAGGAGACCCAGTACTTC
TRBJ2-7	13	TRBV2	.	.	CASSEFAGDEQYF	TGTGCCAGCAGTGAATTTGCAGGGGACGAGCAGTACTTC
TRBJ1-1	16	TRBV7-8	.	TRBD1	CASSSHSGTGGTEAFF	TGTGCCAGCAGCTCCCATTCCGGGACAGGGGGCACTGAAGCTTTCTTT
TRBJ1-1	14	TRBV3-1/TRBV3-2	once	TRBD1	CASTPEGAITEAFF	TGTGCCAGCACCCCAGAGGGGGCTATCACTGAAGCTTTCTTT
TRBJ2-7	13	TRBV3-1/TRBV3-2	.	TRBD1	CASSHLDRDEQYF	TGTGCCAGCAGCCACCTCGACAGGGACGAGCAGTACTTC
TRBJ2-2	16	TRBV27	.	TRBD1	CASSLGPGGNTGELFF	TGTGCCAGCAGTTTGGGTCCAGGGGGAAACACCGGGGAGCTGTTTTTT
TRBJ2-4	15	TRBV5-1	.	TRBD2	CASSKGLAGIPTYYF	TGCGCCAGCAGCAAGGGACTAGCGGGGATCCCCACATATTACTTC
TRBJ1-5	18	TRBV19	.	TRBD1	CASSGLPGQGSSNQPQHF	TGTGCCAGTAGTGGACTCCCGGGACAGGGGTCCTCCAATCAGCCCCAGCATTTT
TRBJ1-1	16	TRBV25-1	once	TRBD1	CASSRAGTARASEAFF	TGTGCCAGCAGTCGCGCCGGGACAGCCCGTGCGTCTGAAGCTTTCTTT
TRBJ1-5	14	TRBV5-6	.	.	CASSLFPGDQPQHF	TGTGCCAGCAGCTTGTTTCCAGGTGATCAGCCCCAGCATTTT
TRBJ2-7	15	TRBV19	.	TRBD1	CASSMGRTGSYEQYF	TGTGCCAGTAGTATGGGAAGGACAGGGTCCTACGAGCAGTACTTC
TRBJ1-3	15	TRBV7-6	.	TRBD1	CASSLDGGRGYTIYF	TGTGCCAGCAGCTTAGACGGGGGCAGGGGGTACACCATATATTTT
TRBJ2-1	16	TRBV7-9	.	TRBD1	CASSPRTGGAGNEQFF	TGTGCCAGCAGCCCCCGGACAGGGGGCGCTGGCAATGAGCAGTTCTTC
TRBJ1-4	15	TRBV6-5	.	.	CASRPGTTGNEKLFF	TGTGCCAGCAGACCTGGGACGACGGGTAATGAAAAACTGTTTTTT
TRBJ1-2	13	TRBV2	.	.	CASSTDWISGYTF	TGTGCCAGCAGTACGGACTGGATAAGCGGCTACACCTTC
TRBJ1-1	11	TRBV29-1	.	.	CSVDGGVEAFF	TGCAGCGTTGATGGGGGGGTTGAAGCTTTCTTT
TRBJ2-2	11	TRBV25-1	.	.	CASRGPGELFF	TGTGCCAGCAGAGGCCCCGGGGAGCTGTTTTTT
TRBJ2-1	13	TRBV9	once	.	CASSVGSNDEQFF	TGTGCCAGCAGCGTCGGGAGTAACGATGAGCAGTTCTTC
TRBJ2-1	16	TRBV2	.	TRBD1	CASRKGTGGLMGEQFF	TGTGCCAGCAGGAAGGGGACAGGGGGATTAATGGGTGAGCAGTTCTTC
TRBJ1-2	14	TRBV5-1	.	TRBD1	CASSYSDRENGYTF	TGCGCCAGCAGCTATTCGGACAGGGAAAATGGCTACACCTTC
TRBJ1-1	15	TRBV7-6	.	.	CASSRQQGTNTEAFF	TGTGCCAGCAGCCGACAGCAGGGTACCAACACTGAAGCTTTCTTT
TRBJ1-1	15	TRBV5-1	.	.	CASSRDWGPNTEAFF	TGCGCCAGCAGCCGGGATTGGGGGCCGAACACTGAAGCTTTCTTT
TRBJ2-1	15	TRBV6-1	.	TRBD2	CASSESGGEYNEQFF	TGTGCCAGCAGTGAATCGGGAGGGGAATACAATGAGCAGTTCTTC